The present TCR beta chain was sequenced within a study of multiple sclerosis patients with progressive multifocal leukoencephalopathy. Regarding the study as a whole: Lower normalized Shannon entropy suggested reduced TRB diversity in most PML patients.

Sequencing was at survey level. This table comes from immunoSEQ multiplex PCR, and its TCRdb copy is limited to in-frame clones, with some not included. The sample has under 40,000 clones, 92% seen once. Documented time point: before natalizumab initiation. Turning to this clone: As yet, its antigen is unknown.

Looked up from germline, CDR1 is MNHNS and CDR2 is SASEGT. The length of the CDR3 is 13 residues. V lost 1 base to trimming and J lost 3 bases, with 6 bases between them. The sample was PBMCs. This sequence originates from a young man with multiple sclerosis. This chain connects TRBV6-1 to TRBJ1-1, with D tentatively TRBD1 (5 bases). The CDR3 spells CASSEVQDTEAFF. The CDR3 DNA reads TGTGCCAGCAGTGAAGTACAGGACACTGAAGCTTTCTTT.